The text below deals with one TCR beta chain. Its antigen is not identified. The sample comes from a study of shared clonotypes between healthy human individuals. Study-wide background: Plates per donor: three CD4 naive, three CD4 memory, two CD8 naive, one CD8 memory.

General study points: Depth of sequencing was expected to influence donor clonotype sharing. Clonotypes shared by all four sorted-subset donors had higher generation probabilities than non-shared clonotypes.

This CDR3 region has 16 residues. V dropped 6 bases and J dropped 4; count of bases not matched to a gene: 7. Germline values: CDR1 SEHNR, CDR2 FQNEAQ (reference sequence). All participating donors were Caucasian adults from Nashville, Tennessee. Produced via immunoSEQ multiplex PCR; TCRdb's table is partial and in-frame only. This sample has 1,500,000 or so clones; roughly 96% occur once, and the top ten carry 1% to 1.5%. The rearrangement links TRBV7-9 to TRBJ2-5; the match to TRBD2 covers 14 bases. This TCR derives from a man aged 25-40 years in good health. Sequencing used naive CD4+ T cells sorted from blood. Subset of the sample: CD45RA+ positively selected. The CDR3 coding sequence is TGTGCCAGCAGTAAAGGGACTAGCGGGAGTGGAGAGACCCAGTACTTC. Translation gives CASSKGTSGSGETQYF.